Following are 25 T cell receptor beta chains from one sample sequenced in a study of blood T cell repertoires in COVID-19. Assay: immunoSEQ multiplex PCR; the TCRdb copy retains only in-frame clones and omits some. The table includes about 150,000 clones, roughly 84% detected once. Sequencing was carried out using peripheral blood. Receptors originate from a woman aged 55-70 years with COVID-19, enrolled during active disease.

This rearrangement joins TRBV12-5 to TRBJ1-2; D is possibly TRBD1 (6 bases). V lost 1 base and J lost 3, with 9 bases in between. This CDR3 contains 14 residues. CDR1 is LGHNT, CDR2 FRNRAP, per germline. CDR3: CASGLEQGHYGYTF. CDR3 sequence (DNA): TGTGCTAGTGGTTTGGAACAGGGTCACTATGGCTACACCTTC.

The DNA of the CDR3 is TGTGCCAGCAGCTTGCTGGGACAGGGGTGGGACACCATATATTTT. This translates into CASSLLGQGWDTIYF. The chain links TRBV5-6 to TRBJ1-3, with 10 positions matching TRBD1. The CDR3 spans 15 residues. Germline CDR1 and CDR2: SGHDT and YYEEEE. Unmatched junction bases numbered 6, after V lost 1 base and J lost 8 bases.

This chain joins TRBV10-3 and TRBJ2-7; D perhaps matches TRBD1 (6 bases). The CDR3 is 13 residues long. Germline loops: CDR1 ENHRY, CDR2 SYGVKD. V lost 8 bases and J lost 1, with 12 bases in between. In DNA form, the CDR3 reads TGTGCCATCGGGGCAGGGGAGTCCTACGAGCAGTACGTC. It specifies CAIGAGESYEQYV.

This chain connects TRBV27 to TRBJ1-5; D possibly corresponds to TRBD1 (5 bases). V dropped 3 bases and J dropped 1 base, with 7 bases sitting between them. CDR1 MNHEY and CDR2 SMNVEV come from the germline V gene (reference sequence). The CDR3 extends over 14 amino acids. CDR3 region: CASSFWGSNQPQHF. CDR3 bases: TGTGCCAGCAGTTTTTGGGGCAGCAATCAGCCCCAGCATTTT.

Worth noting for this clone: Relative to the germline gene, one junction end is altered; a read error may explain this. Other DNA sequences in this sample translate to the same CDR3. This chain joins TRBV7-6 and TRBJ2-6, with 10 nucleotides matching TRBD2. The CDR3 is made up of 17 amino acids. Germline V gene data show CDR1 as SGHVS and CDR2 as FNYEAQ. This chain's CDR3 is CASSLLAGSSGANVLTF. The CDR3 bases are TGTGCCAGTAGCTTACTAGCGGGAAGCTCTGGGGCCAACGTCCTGACTTTC.

This sequence joins TRBV7-9 and TRBJ2-7; 9 bases agree with TRBD1. V shed 6 bases, J shed 1 base, and the junction held 13 bases outside the gene matches. The CDR3 is 17 amino acids. Germline V gene sequence: CDR1 SEHNR, CDR2 FQNEAQ (reference sequence). The CDR3 region is CASRSEGTGKSSYEQYV. DNA for the CDR3: TGTGCCAGCAGATCGGAGGGGACAGGGAAAAGTTCCTACGAGCAGTACGTC.

In its sample, this clone was seen a few times. The rearrangement uses TRBV6-5 and TRBJ1-1; D might be TRBD1 (6 bases). Germline V gene lookup returns CDR1 MNHEY and CDR2 SVGAGI. V shed 6 bases and J shed 2 bases, with 16 bases lying between them. The CDR3 is 15 amino acids. The CDR3 bases are TGTGCCAGCAGCCCCAGGGGCCTCGGTAACACTGAAGCTTTCTTT. As protein: CASSPRGLGNTEAFF.

The genes are TRBV5-1 and TRBJ1-1; 9 bases are a match to TRBD1. V shed 4 bases and J 7 bases; nucleotides not matched to a gene: 2. This CDR3 is built from 12 residues. Looked up from germline, CDR1 is SGHRS and CDR2 is YFSETQ. The CDR3 is CASSGGQGEAFF. The CDR3 DNA reads as TGCGCCAGCAGCGGGGGACAGGGTGAAGCTTTCTTT.

In this sample, this clone turned up once. V is TRBV11-2 and J is TRBJ1-4, with D possibly being TRBD1 (6 bases). The CDR3 is 14 residues long. The V gene lost 6 bases and the J gene lost 0 bases, with 8 bases spanning the gap. The germline gives CDR1 SGHAT, CDR2 FQNNGV. CDR3 amino acids: CASSGTTTNEKLFF. The CDR3 DNA is TGTGCCAGCAGTGGGACAACAACTAATGAAAAACTGTTTTTT.

DNA for the CDR3: TGTGCCAGCAGCCTAAGGGGCTCATGGAGCACAGATACGCAGTATTTT. Amino acids: CASSLRGSWSTDTQYF. V and J are TRBV9 and TRBJ2-3, with D possibly being TRBD1 (5 bases). CDR1 is SGDLS, CDR2 YYNGEE, per germline. The CDR3 runs 16 residues. With 4 bases removed from V and 0 bases from J, the gap between germline ends came to 15 bases.

The chain uses TRBV2 and TRBJ2-1; the match to TRBD1 covers 7 bases. From germline, CDR1 is SNHLY and CDR2 FYNNEI. This CDR3 contains 15 residues. V lost 1 base and J lost 7; bases outside the gene matches: 7. The CDR3 region is CASSEGPSQGNEQFF. The CDR3 DNA reads TGTGCCAGCAGTGAAGGGCCCTCACAGGGGAATGAGCAGTTCTTC.

This clone has just a few counts. The CDR3 here is CASSLLDRANTEAFF. As DNA, the CDR3 is TGTGCCAGCAGCCTGCTGGACAGGGCGAACACTGAAGCTTTCTTT. The genes are TRBV5-6 and TRBJ1-1; 8 nucleotides match TRBD1. V gave up 4 bases and J gave up 1 base; unmatched junction bases: 6. The germline CDR1 and CDR2 sequences are SGHDT and YYEEEE. The CDR3 has 15 residues. The complete variable domain, with remaining parts taken from reference TRBV5-6 and TRBJ1-1, reads DAGVTQSPTHLIKTRGQQVTLRCSPKSGHDTVSWYQQALGQGPQFIFQYYEEEERQRGNFPDRFSGHQFPNYSSELNVNALLLGDSALYLCASSLLDRANTEAFFGQGTRLTVV.

This clone came up a few times. CDR3 sequence: CAWDPRRGGRDTEAFF. CDR3 DNA: TGTGCCTGGGACCCACGCCGCGGAGGGAGAGACACTGAAGCTTTCTTT. This chain joins TRBV30 and TRBJ1-1, with D hard to call. V was pared by 5 bases and J by 3 bases, with 22 bases between. The CDR3 is 16 residues long. Germline V gene data show CDR1 as GTSNPN and CDR2 as SVGIG (reference sequence).

J is TRBJ2-4 and V is TRBV2; D may be TRBD2 (5 bases). CDR3 length equals 15 residues. Trimming took 1 base from V and 6 from J, leaving 13 bases between them. Germline lookup yields CDR1 SNHLY and CDR2 FYNNEI. The CDR3 DNA reads as TGTGCCAGCAGTGAAGGGTCTCTAGCTAGAAACATTCAGTACTTC. Translation gives CASSEGSLARNIQYF.

This sequence joins TRBV20-1 and TRBJ2-3; D gene uncertain. Germline values: CDR1 DFQATT, CDR2 SNEGSKA (reference sequence). The V end lost 6 bases, the J end lost 7 bases, and 11 bases lay between the germline ends. The CDR3 loop spans 11 amino acids. The CDR3 reads CSAPVEHTQYF. The CDR3 DNA is TGCAGTGCCCCCGTCGAGCATACGCAGTATTTT.

This chain connects TRBV12-5 to TRBJ1-2, with D perhaps TRBD1 (6 bases). V lost 6 bases and J lost 9, with 20 bases in between. There are 14 residues in the CDR3. The germline CDR1 and CDR2 sequences are LGHNT and FRNRAP. CDR3 region: CASGPDSWTASYTF. CDR3 DNA: TGTGCTAGTGGGCCCGACTCTTGGACAGCGAGCTACACCTTC.

The genes are TRBV2 and TRBJ1-1, with a tentative D call TRBD1 (5 bases). CDR1 and CDR2 from the germline V gene are SNHLY and FYNNEI. The V gene lost 2 bases and the J gene lost 4 bases, with 14 bases spanning the gap. The CDR3 is made up of 15 amino acids. As DNA, the CDR3 is TGTGCCAGCAGTGAATACGGGCAGGGCTTCACTGAAGCTTTCTTT. Amino acids: CASSEYGQGFTEAFF.

The V and J genes are TRBV5-4 and TRBJ2-7; D remains ambiguous. CDR1 and CDR2 (germline): SGHNT, YYREEE (reference sequence). CDR3 length equals 14 residues. The ends were cut back, 1 base at V and 0 bases at J, with 8 bases in the middle. The CDR3 loop is CASSLFGNSYEQYF. Here the CDR3 DNA reads TGTGCCAGCAGCTTGTTTGGCAACTCCTACGAGCAGTACTTC.

This chain links TRBV18 with TRBJ2-7; 7 bases map to TRBD2. Germline V gives CDR1 KGHSH, CDR2 LQKENI. V shed 1 base and J 4 bases; nucleotides not matched to a gene: 7. CDR3 length: 15 amino acids. The CDR3 here is CASSPRAGVLYEQYF. The CDR3 DNA reads TGTGCCAGCTCACCACGTGCGGGAGTGTTGTACGAGCAGTACTTC.

The gene calls are TRBV10-1 and TRBJ2-2; no clear D gene. V lost 4 bases and J 1 base, leaving 7 bases between the germline ends. The germline CDR1 and CDR2 sequences are WNHNN and SYGVQD (reference sequence). The CDR3 sequence is 14 residues long. Written as DNA, the CDR3 is TGCGCCAGCAGTGTTTACAGGAACACCGGGGAGCTGTTTTTT. The encoded protein is CASSVYRNTGELFF.

The chain carries TRBV5-1 and TRBJ1-5; 8 bases match TRBD1. J lost 4 bases, V lost 4 bases, and 7 bases had no gene match. Germline assignment: CDR1 SGHRS and CDR2 YFSETQ. The CDR3 sequence is 15 residues long. CDR3 loop: CASSPGTGWNQPQHF. The DNA of the CDR3 is TGCGCCAGCAGCCCCGGGACAGGCTGGAATCAGCCCCAGCATTTT.

This clone was found once. V usage is TRBV7-6 and J usage is TRBJ2-5, with TRBD1 matching 9 bases. This CDR3 spans 15 amino acids. CDR1 and CDR2 from the germline V gene are SGHVS and FNYEAQ. The V gene end was trimmed by 3 bases and the J gene end by 4 bases; junction bases not matched to a gene: 6. This chain's CDR3 is CASSFGTGLGETQYF. The CDR3 nucleotides read TGTGCCAGCAGCTTTGGGACAGGGCTTGGAGAGACCCAGTACTTC.

This clone was counted between two and nine times. This chain uses TRBV2 with TRBJ2-2; the D gene is possibly TRBD1 (6 bases). CDR1 and CDR2 (germline): SNHLY, FYNNEI. The CDR3 contains 15 residues. V was shortened by 10 bases and J by 1 base, with 16 bases between the two germline ends. As DNA, the CDR3 is TGTGCCACCGATATACAGGGATTGAACACCGGGGAGCTGTTTTTT. It translates to CATDIQGLNTGELFF.

The V gene is TRBV10-1, the J gene TRBJ2-1; TRBD2 agrees at 7 bases. After removal of 8 bases from V and 7 bases from J, the junction contained 20 bases not matched to a gene. In germline, CDR1 is WNHNN, CDR2 SYGVQD (reference sequence). The CDR3 consists of 17 residues. CDR3 residues: CASSSMAGGGSGNEQFF. The DNA for the CDR3 is TGCGCCAGCTCTTCTATGGCTGGCGGGGGATCGGGTAATGAGCAGTTCTTC.

V gene TRBV15 combines with J gene TRBJ1-4; unclear D gene. V was clipped by 0 bases and J by 8 bases, with 16 bases between them. Germline-derived CDR1 and CDR2 are LNHNV and YYDKDF (reference sequence). The CDR3 has 16 residues. The CDR3 protein is CATSRDHGSAGEKLFF. The CDR3 nucleotides read TGTGCCACCAGCAGAGATCACGGGTCTGCCGGGGAAAAACTGTTTTTT.